This T cell receptor (beta chain) derives from a study of blood T cell repertoires in COVID-19. Across the study: PBMCs, B-cell-depleted T cells, or T cells provided the cDNA or gDNA that made up the material.

CDR1 and CDR2 from the germline V gene are KGHSH and LQKENI. Losses at the gene ends were 3 bases for V and 8 bases for J; bases not matched to a gene: 8. This CDR3 has 14 amino acids. Study members were between about 18 and 100 years old and lived in 20 to 30 US regions. All exposed participants met a person with COVID-19 within 2 weeks before entering the study. Per the original methods: It was from reference gene primer amplification that nucleated cell counts were estimated. The method was immunoSEQ multiplex PCR; TCRdb's version includes in-frame clones alone and lacks a portion of them. V and J calls and clone size are copied from that table; D and trimming were computed from the DNA. The sample has 350,000 to 450,000 clones, approximately 93% seen once. This clone was counted between two and nine times.

The receptor was isolated from a woman aged 40 to 50 who had been exposed to COVID-19. Sequencing was carried out using PBMCs or T cells enriched from blood (not recorded which). The chain is built from TRBV18 and TRBJ1-2; 8 bases line up with TRBD1. The CDR3 sequence: CASSPTGGEGGYTF. CDR3 nucleotides: TGTGCCAGCTCACCCACAGGGGGGGAAGGCGGCTACACCTTC.